A single sample is the source of the 10 T cell receptor beta chains below, sequenced in a study of T cells in Graves' hyperthyroidism and ophthalmopathy. RNA transcripts provided the source from which TCR beta CDR3 regions were amplified. A set of HTBI primers served as the primers for a first-round RT-PCR of the TCR CDR3. A single record per CDR3 protein comes from TCRdb applying MiXCR to the multiplex PCR reads. The sample contains about 200,000 distinct CDR3 sequences, around a sixth of which appear only once. Input material: blood. These receptors came from a woman aged 45-65 years with Graves' hyperthyroidism.

Concerning this clonotype itself: This may be a read error: a much more frequent sequence differs by one nucleotide. The rearrangement links TRBV7-9 to TRBJ2-5; possibly TRBD2 for D (5 bases). V gave up 4 bases and J gave up 5 bases, with 20 bases separating them. The CDR3 length is 16 residues. CDR1 SEHNR and CDR2 FQNEAQ come from the germline V gene (reference sequence). CDR3 loop: CASSYSPEGDRETQYF. The CDR3 coding sequence is TGTGCCAGCAGCTATTCCCCAGAGGGAGATCGCGAGACCCAGTACTTC.

At least ten counts were recorded for this clonotype. The rearrangement links TRBV5-1 to TRBJ2-4; D ambiguous. Per the germline V gene, CDR1 is SGHRS and CDR2 is YFSETQ. V was trimmed by 0 bases and J by 1 base, leaving 14 bases between them. The CDR3 spans 17 residues. The CDR3 DNA follows: TGCGCCAGCAGCTTGGGAGAACAGATCGTTGCCAAAAACATTCAGTACTTC. This codes for CASSLGEQIVAKNIQYF.

This clonotype was seen only once. The rearrangement uses TRBV6-5 and TRBJ2-7; 9 bases are a match to TRBD1. The V segment lost 4 bases and the J segment 3 bases; nucleotides outside the gene matches: 7. The CDR3 loop spans 15 amino acids. In germline, CDR1 is MNHEY, CDR2 SVGAGI. DNA for the CDR3: TGTGCCAGCAGTTCGCCGGGACAGGGCGTCTACGAGCAGTACTTC. Translating gives CASSSPGQGVYEQYF.

This clonotype appeared many times. The chain couples TRBV11-2 to TRBJ2-1; 8 nucleotides agree with TRBD2. The germline gives CDR1 SGHAT, CDR2 FQNNGV. Trimming cost V 2 bases and J 2 bases; bases outside gene matches: 5. The CDR3 has 16 residues. CDR3 bases: TGTGCCAGCAGCTTATTGTCTAGCGGGCCCTACAATGAGCAGTTCTTC. This translates into CASSLLSSGPYNEQFF.

The chain recombines TRBV7-2 with TRBJ1-5, with 8 bases lining up with TRBD1. V was clipped by 5 bases and J by 2 bases; unmatched bases: 5. The germline CDR1 and CDR2 sequences are SGHTA and FQGNSA. The CDR3 totals 15 residues. In nucleotides, the CDR3 is TGTGCCAGCAGCCGCTCGACAGGGGGCAATCAGCCCCAGCATTTT. Protein sequence: CASSRSTGGNQPQHF.

The CDR3 bases are TGTGCCAGCAGCGGGGGGGAAGGATCCACTGAAGCTTTCTTT. Encoded protein: CASSGGEGSTEAFF. The chain has TRBV9 and TRBJ1-1; possibly TRBD1 for D (5 bases). Germline CDR1 and CDR2: SGDLS and YYNGEE. Trimming removed 3 bases from V and 4 bases from J, with 13 bases in between. The CDR3 sequence is 14 residues long.

This chain connects TRBV5-4 to TRBJ1-4; no firm D call. CDR1 and CDR2 (germline): SGHNT, YYREEE (reference sequence). This CDR3 is built from 14 residues. Trimming removed 4 bases from V and 7 bases from J, with 14 bases in between. The CDR3 sequence is CASSQRAGGEKLFF. As DNA, the CDR3 is TGTGCCAGCAGCCAGAGGGCGGGAGGTGAAAAACTGTTTTTT.

The sample holds a few counts of this clonotype. This chain connects TRBV6-2 or TRBV6-3 to TRBJ1-1; no reliable D call. CDR3 size: 15 residues. V lost 6 bases and J 4 bases, leaving 18 bases between the germline ends. CDR1 and CDR2 (germline): MNHEY, SVGEGT. The CDR3 region is CASRPDRLMRTEAFF. In DNA form, the CDR3 reads TGTGCCAGCAGGCCGGACCGGCTAATGCGCACTGAAGCTTTCTTT.

This clonotype was seen ten or more times. This rearrangement joins TRBV28 to TRBJ1-5; 7 nucleotides agree with TRBD1. This CDR3 comprises 14 residues. J gave up 5 bases and V 5 bases, and 6 bases lay outside the gene matches. CDR1 and CDR2 from the germline V gene are MDHEN and SYDVKM. The CDR3 protein is CASSTTGTDQPQHF. The CDR3, as DNA: TGTGCCAGCAGTACGACAGGGACCGATCAGCCCCAGCATTTT.

This clonotype was seen many times. The CDR3 loop reads CASSTRRQGPRETQYF. As DNA, the CDR3 is TGTGCCAGCAGCACCCGTAGACAGGGGCCACGGGAGACCCAGTACTTC. J is TRBJ2-5 and V is TRBV11-2; 8 bases line up with TRBD1. The CDR3 runs to 16 residues. Losses at the gene ends were 5 bases for V and 5 bases for J; bases not matched to a gene: 13. Germline loops: CDR1 SGHAT, CDR2 FQNNGV. Filled out from reference TRBV11-2 and TRBJ2-5, the complete variable domain reads EAGVAQSPRYKIIEKRQSVAFWCNPISGHATLYWYQQILGQGPKLLIQFQNNGVVDDSQLPKDRFSAERLKGVDSTLKIQPAKLEDSAVYLCASSTRRQGPRETQYFGPGTRLLVL.